Listed below are T cell receptor beta chains from one sample, sequenced in a study of T cells in Graves' hyperthyroidism and ophthalmopathy. Via MiXCR, TCRdb re-called the multiplex PCR reads, giving one row per CDR3 protein. The sample holds 360,000 or so distinct CDR3 sequences, approximately 18% seen once. Material: blood. The receptors here all came from a woman aged 40 to 50 with Graves' ophthalmopathy. Each CDR3 is given with its conserved first and last residue. The D gene is left open where the match is weak. A row's size may be missing; if present it is once, few, many or a size class.

J	V	size	D	DNA	CDR3
TRBJ2-7	TRBV20-1	many	TRBD2	TGCAGTGCGTCTAGCGGGGGGCTCTCCTACGAGCAGTACTTC	CSASSGGLSYEQYF
TRBJ2-4	TRBV4-1	many	TRBD1	TGCGCCAGCAGCCAGCCACCGGGACAGGGCGGACTAGCCAAAAACATTCAGTACTTC	CASSQPPGQGGLAKNIQYF
TRBJ2-7	TRBV6-2/TRBV6-3	.	.	TGTGCCAGCAGGAGGGTGTTTGGCGAGTCCGGCGAGCAGTACTTC	CASRRVFGESGEQYF
TRBJ1-5	TRBV6-1	many	.	TGTGCCAGCAGTGAAGGGGTGAGGCAGCCCAATCAGCCCCAGCATTTT	CASSEGVRQPNQPQHF
TRBJ2-7	TRBV4-1	many	TRBD1	TGCGCCAGCAGCCTATCAGAGGGACAGGGCTACGAGCAGTACTTC	CASSLSEGQGYEQYF
TRBJ2-7	TRBV6-1	many	.	TGTACCAGCCTTCATTCTGCGGGGGCGGGGGAGCAGTACTTC	CTSLHSAGAGEQYF
TRBJ1-2	TRBV3-1	few	.	TGTGCCAGCAGCCAAGTTAGGGCTGACTATGGCTACACCTTC	CASSQVRADYGYTF
TRBJ2-3	TRBV2	.	.	TGTGCCAGCAAAAATTTAGGAGGGCCCGAAGATACGCAGTATTTT	CASKNLGGPEDTQYF
TRBJ1-5	TRBV28	many	.	TGTGCCAGCAGTACTAGGCGGCGGGAGCAGCCCCAGCATTTT	CASSTRRREQPQHF
TRBJ2-7	TRBV20-1	few	TRBD2	TGCAGTGTCCCGGGCCGACTAGCGGCTACCTACGAGCAGTACTTC	CSVPGRLAATYEQYF
TRBJ1-5	TRBV28	many	.	TGTGCCAGCAGTGCCGACACCGAGGGTTTGCCTCAGCCCCAGCATTTT	CASSADTEGLPQPQHF
TRBJ1-2	TRBV29-1	many	.	TGCAGCGGCGGACAGAGAGCTTATGGCTACACCTTC	CSGGQRAYGYTF
TRBJ1-2	TRBV2	many	.	TGTGCCAGCAGTCCCGAAGAATATGGCTACACCTTC	CASSPEEYGYTF
TRBJ1-2	TRBV7-9	many	.	TGTGCCAGCAGCTTAGGTCAAAGCAGAACCTATGGCTACACCTTC	CASSLGQSRTYGYTF
TRBJ1-2	TRBV12-3/TRBV12-4	many	.	TGTGCCAGCAGTCTGCAGAAGAACTATGGCTACACCTTC	CASSLQKNYGYTF
TRBJ1-1	TRBV18	many	.	TGTGCCAGCTCATCGAGGACACGAGGGAACACTGAAGCTTTCTTT	CASSSRTRGNTEAFF
TRBJ1-2	TRBV6-1	many	.	TGTGCCAGCTGGGGGTTAGGACGCGGGTTGGCCTTC	CASWGLGRGLAF
TRBJ1-2	TRBV19	many	.	TGTGCCACCAATCCTAGGGAGGGGCGTTACACCTTC	CATNPREGRYTF
TRBJ2-5	TRBV6-1	many	.	TGTGCCAGCAGTAAGTCGGACATAGAGACCCAGTACTTC	CASSKSDIETQYF
TRBJ1-5	TRBV6-1	many	.	TGTGCCAGCAGTGAAGAAGGGTTTTCGAATCAGCCCCAGCATTTT	CASSEEGFSNQPQHF
TRBJ2-7	TRBV20-1	many	TRBD1	TGCAGTGCTCCCGAACAGCAGGACAGGGCAGCCTACGAGCAGTACTTC	CSAPEQQDRAAYEQYF
TRBJ2-2	TRBV11-2	.	.	TGTGCCAGCAGCAGGACGCAAATTTCTCCCACCGGGGAGCTGTTTTTT	CASSRTQISPTGELFF
TRBJ2-7	TRBV6-2/TRBV6-3	.	.	TGTGCCAGCAGTGTGTCTGGCGGATCCTACGAGCAGTACTTC	CASSVSGGSYEQYF
TRBJ2-7	TRBV6-5	many	TRBD2	TGTGCCAGCAGGCGGACTAGCGGGAGTGAACCCTACGAGCAGTACTTC	CASRRTSGSEPYEQYF
TRBJ1-2	TRBV19	many	.	TGTGCCAGTAGTATAGATGACAGACCCTATGGCTACACCTTC	CASSIDDRPYGYTF
TRBJ1-5	TRBV12-3/TRBV12-4	many	.	TGTGCCAGCAGTTTAGTGTCTTTTCTGACAGGAAATAATCAGCCCCAGCATTTT	CASSLVSFLTGNNQPQHF
TRBJ1-6	TRBV30	.	.	TGTGCCTGGTCCGGGCCTTCCTCACCCCTCCACTTT	CAWSGPSSPLHF
TRBJ2-2	TRBV9	.	TRBD1	TGTGCCAGCAGCGTCCCCGGGACAGGAGGTCCGGAGCTGTTTTTT	CASSVPGTGGPELFF
TRBJ1-5	TRBV12-3/TRBV12-4	many	.	TGTGCCAGCAGGGGCGGGGGTCAGCCCCAGCATTTT	CASRGGGQPQHF
TRBJ1-2	TRBV28	many	.	TGTGCCAGCAGTCGGTTGACAGGAGCGGCGTTAGCTAACTATGGCTACACCTTC	CASSRLTGAALANYGYTF
TRBJ1-5	TRBV27	many	.	TGTGCCAGCAGTTTCAGCTACAATCAGCCCCAGCATTTT	CASSFSYNQPQHF
TRBJ1-2	TRBV11-2	many	.	TGTGCCAGCAGCCCCCGCGGGGGGGACTGGAGCTATGGCTACACCTTC	CASSPRGGDWSYGYTF
TRBJ2-7	TRBV6-5	many	.	TGTGCCAGCAGTTCAGGAGCCGAGCAGTACTTC	CASSSGAEQYF
TRBJ1-5	TRBV4-1	.	TRBD1	TGCGCCAGCAGCCAATTTGTCCCGACAGGGGCTCAGCCCCAGCATTTT	CASSQFVPTGAQPQHF
TRBJ2-7	TRBV12-3/TRBV12-4	many	.	TGTGCCAGCAGTTTGGGGACTCCCGCCTCCTACGAGCAGTACTTC	CASSLGTPASYEQYF
TRBJ1-1	TRBV6-5	.	.	TGTGCCAGCAATTACTCGGGGGCTGTTAGGAACACTGAAGCTTTCTTT	CASNYSGAVRNTEAFF
TRBJ1-5	TRBV24-1	many	TRBD1	TGTGCCACTGGGACAGGGGGCTCATCTCAGCCCCAGCATTTT	CATGTGGSSQPQHF
TRBJ1-5	TRBV13	many	TRBD1	TGTGCCAGCAGCTCGGGACAGGGTATTCAGCCCCAGCATTTT	CASSSGQGIQPQHF
TRBJ1-2	TRBV2	many	.	TGTGCCAGCAGTGAAGAAGTGAACTATGGCTACACCTTC	CASSEEVNYGYTF
TRBJ2-7	TRBV27	many	TRBD2	TGTGCCAGCAGTTTGGTAGCGGGAGAATTTTGGGAGCAGTACTTC	CASSLVAGEFWEQYF
TRBJ1-2	TRBV6-2/TRBV6-3	.	.	TGTGCCAGCAGTTACCCAGGCAGCAGAGCCTTC	CASSYPGSRAF
TRBJ1-2	TRBV6-5	many	.	TGTGCCAGCAGCAACCGACAGGCGTTCTATGGCTACACCTTC	CASSNRQAFYGYTF
TRBJ1-1	TRBV25-1	many	TRBD1	TGTACCAGCAGTGAATTCCCCGGGACAGGGGGCGCGGCAGCTTTCTTT	CTSSEFPGTGGAAAFF
TRBJ1-3	TRBV28	many	.	TGTGCCAGCAGTTCGGGACCAATCTCTGGAAACACCATATATTTT	CASSSGPISGNTIYF
TRBJ2-2	TRBV11-2	.	TRBD2	TGTGCCAGCAGAGTCCTAGCGGGAGTGGGGGAGCTGTTTTTT	CASRVLAGVGELFF
TRBJ2-7	TRBV6-2/TRBV6-3	many	TRBD2	TGTGCCAGCAGATTTCGACTAGCGGGAGGGTCCTACGAGCAGTACTTC	CASRFRLAGGSYEQYF
TRBJ1-2	TRBV5-1	many	TRBD1	TGCGCCAGCAGCTTGGAGACAGGGACTCCCTACACCTTC	CASSLETGTPYTF
TRBJ2-5	TRBV2	many	.	TGTGCCAGCAGTGAAGCCGGCAGGGCTAACGGAGAGACCCAGTACTTC	CASSEAGRANGETQYF
TRBJ2-7	TRBV12-3/TRBV12-4	many	.	TGTGCCAGCAGTTTAGAACTACACGAGCAGTACTTC	CASSLELHEQYF
TRBJ2-7	TRBV11-2	many	.	TGTGCCAGCAGCTTTCACCTGACCTACGAGCAGTACTTC	CASSFHLTYEQYF